The 3 T cell receptor beta chains listed next were all sequenced from one sample in a study of a mutant IDH1 vaccine in newly diagnosed glioma. Specified time point: week 5, during vaccination. All doses held 300 ug of mutant IDH1 20-mer peptide, with topical imiquimod. Their target antigens are unknown. Profiling relied on immunoSEQ multiplex PCR, and the TCRdb table lists in-frame clones only, not all of them. Of about 27,000 clones listed, approximately 80% are singletons. The sample consisted of PBMCs, taken from a glioma patient whose treatment included an IDH1 peptide vaccine. Every receptor here comes from a man aged 35 to 55 with glioma.

V gene TRBV25-1 combines with J gene TRBJ2-5, with no clear D. The length of the CDR3 is 10 residues. The germline V gene encodes CDR1 MGHDK and CDR2 SYGVNS. Trimming cost V 7 bases and J 1 base, with 1 base left between them. The CDR3 here is CASIQETQYF. Here the CDR3 DNA reads TGTGCCAGCATCCAAGAGACCCAGTACTTC.

The rearrangement uses TRBV11-2 and TRBJ2-1; D unclear. This CDR3 comprises 16 residues. Trimming pared 1 base from V and 4 bases from J, leaving 14 bases between. The germline gives CDR1 SGHAT, CDR2 FQNNGV. The CDR3 nucleotides read TGTGCCAGCAGCTTAGGCCCCAGGTTACGATACAATGAGCAGTTCTTC. Residues: CASSLGPRLRYNEQFF.

A few counts support this clone. The J gene is TRBJ2-5, the V gene TRBV9; TRBD2 matches at 11 bases. This CDR3 comprises 14 residues. Unmatched junction bases numbered 3, after V lost 4 bases and J lost 4 bases. CDR1 and CDR2 from the germline V gene are SGDLS and YYNGEE. Here the CDR3 reads CASSPGLAGETQYF. In DNA form, the CDR3 reads TGTGCCAGCAGCCCTGGACTAGCGGGAGAGACCCAGTACTTC.